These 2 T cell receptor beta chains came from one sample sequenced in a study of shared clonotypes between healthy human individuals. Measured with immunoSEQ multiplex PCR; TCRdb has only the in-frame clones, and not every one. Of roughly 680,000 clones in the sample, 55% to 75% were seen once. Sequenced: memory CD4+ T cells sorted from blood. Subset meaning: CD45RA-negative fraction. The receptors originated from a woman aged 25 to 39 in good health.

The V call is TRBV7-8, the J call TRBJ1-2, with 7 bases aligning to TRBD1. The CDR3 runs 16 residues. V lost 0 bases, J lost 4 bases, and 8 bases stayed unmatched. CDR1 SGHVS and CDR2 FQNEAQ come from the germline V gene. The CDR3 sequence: CASSLATTGNVYGYTF. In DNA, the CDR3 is TGTGCCAGCAGCTTAGCGACGACAGGGAATGTCTATGGCTACACCTTC.

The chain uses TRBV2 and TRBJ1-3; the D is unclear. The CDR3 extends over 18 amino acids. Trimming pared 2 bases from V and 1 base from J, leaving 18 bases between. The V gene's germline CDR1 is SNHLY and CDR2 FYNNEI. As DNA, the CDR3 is TGTGCCAGCAGTGAACAAGGGATAAGGGCTGGGTCTGGAAACACCATATATTTT. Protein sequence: CASSEQGIRAGSGNTIYF.